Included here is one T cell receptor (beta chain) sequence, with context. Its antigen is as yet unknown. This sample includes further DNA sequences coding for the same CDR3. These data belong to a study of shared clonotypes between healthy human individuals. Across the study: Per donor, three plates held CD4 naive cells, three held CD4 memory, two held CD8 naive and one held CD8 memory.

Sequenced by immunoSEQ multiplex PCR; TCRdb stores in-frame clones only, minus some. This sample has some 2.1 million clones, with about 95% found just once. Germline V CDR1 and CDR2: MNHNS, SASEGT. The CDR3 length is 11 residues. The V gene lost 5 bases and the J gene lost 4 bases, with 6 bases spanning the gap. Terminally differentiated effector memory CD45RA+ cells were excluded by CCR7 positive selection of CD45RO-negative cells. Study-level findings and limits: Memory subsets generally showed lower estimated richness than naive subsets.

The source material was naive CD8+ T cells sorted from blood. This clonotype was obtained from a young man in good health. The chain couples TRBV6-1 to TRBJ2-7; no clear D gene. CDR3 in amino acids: CASSSVYEQYF. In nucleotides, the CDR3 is TGTGCCAGCAGTTCTGTATACGAGCAGTACTTC.